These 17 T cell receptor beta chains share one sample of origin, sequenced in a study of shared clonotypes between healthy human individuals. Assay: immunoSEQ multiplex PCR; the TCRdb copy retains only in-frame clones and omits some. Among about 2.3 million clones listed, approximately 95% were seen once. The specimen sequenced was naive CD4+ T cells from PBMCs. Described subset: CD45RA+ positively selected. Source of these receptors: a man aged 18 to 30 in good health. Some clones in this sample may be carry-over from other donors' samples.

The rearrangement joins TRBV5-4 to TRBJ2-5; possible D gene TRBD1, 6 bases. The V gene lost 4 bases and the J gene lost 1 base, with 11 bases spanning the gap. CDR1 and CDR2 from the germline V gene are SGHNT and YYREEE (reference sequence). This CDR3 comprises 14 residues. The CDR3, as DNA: TGTGCCAGCAGCAAGGACAGACCCCAAGAGACCCAGTACTTC. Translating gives CASSKDRPQETQYF. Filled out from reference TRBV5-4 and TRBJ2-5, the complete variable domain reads ETGVTQSPTHLIKTRGQQVTLRCSSQSGHNTVSWYQQALGQGPQFIFQYYREEENGRGNFPPRFSGLQFPNYSSELNVNALELDDSALYLCASSKDRPQETQYFGPGTRLLVL.

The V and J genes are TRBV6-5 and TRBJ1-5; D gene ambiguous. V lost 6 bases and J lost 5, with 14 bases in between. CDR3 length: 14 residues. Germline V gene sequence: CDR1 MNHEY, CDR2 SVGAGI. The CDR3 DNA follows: TGTGCCAGCAGGAAGAAGGGTTGGTATCAGCCCCAGCATTTT. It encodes CASRKKGWYQPQHF.

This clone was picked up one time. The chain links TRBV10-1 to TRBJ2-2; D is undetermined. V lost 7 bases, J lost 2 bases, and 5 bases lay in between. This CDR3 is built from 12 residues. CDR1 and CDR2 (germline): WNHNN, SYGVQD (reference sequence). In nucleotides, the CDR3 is TGCGCCAGCAAGACTAACACCGGGGAGCTGTTTTTT. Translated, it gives CASKTNTGELFF.

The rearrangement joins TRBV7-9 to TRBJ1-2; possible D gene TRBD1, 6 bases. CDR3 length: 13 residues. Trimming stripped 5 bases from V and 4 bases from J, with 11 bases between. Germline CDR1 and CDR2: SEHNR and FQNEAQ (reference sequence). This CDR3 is CASSEQGGYGYTF. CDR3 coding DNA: TGTGCCAGCAGCGAACAGGGTGGCTATGGCTACACCTTC.

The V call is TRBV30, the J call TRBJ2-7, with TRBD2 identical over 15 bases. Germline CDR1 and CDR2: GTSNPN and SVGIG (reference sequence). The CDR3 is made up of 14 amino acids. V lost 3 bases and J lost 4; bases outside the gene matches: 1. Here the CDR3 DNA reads TGTGCCTGGAGAGGGACTAGCGGGGGGTACGAGCAGTACTTC. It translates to CAWRGTSGGYEQYF.

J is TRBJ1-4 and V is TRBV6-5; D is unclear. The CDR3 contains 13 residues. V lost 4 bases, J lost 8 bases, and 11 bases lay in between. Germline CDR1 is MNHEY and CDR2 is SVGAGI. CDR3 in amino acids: CASSSVLREKLFF. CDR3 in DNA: TGTGCCAGCAGTTCGGTACTTCGGGAAAAACTGTTTTTT.

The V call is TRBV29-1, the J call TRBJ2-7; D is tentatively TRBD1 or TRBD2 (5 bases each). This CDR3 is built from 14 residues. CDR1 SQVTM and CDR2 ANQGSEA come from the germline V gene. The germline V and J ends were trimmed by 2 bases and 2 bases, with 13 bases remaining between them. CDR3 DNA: TGCAGCGTTGAACCGGGACGGGGAGCCTACGAGCAGTACTTC. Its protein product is CSVEPGRGAYEQYF.

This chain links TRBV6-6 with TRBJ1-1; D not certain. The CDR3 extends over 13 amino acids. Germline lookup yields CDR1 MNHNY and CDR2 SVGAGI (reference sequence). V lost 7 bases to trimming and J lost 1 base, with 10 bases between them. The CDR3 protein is CASTPVGNTEAFF. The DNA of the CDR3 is TGTGCCAGCACGCCGGTGGGGAACACTGAAGCTTTCTTT.

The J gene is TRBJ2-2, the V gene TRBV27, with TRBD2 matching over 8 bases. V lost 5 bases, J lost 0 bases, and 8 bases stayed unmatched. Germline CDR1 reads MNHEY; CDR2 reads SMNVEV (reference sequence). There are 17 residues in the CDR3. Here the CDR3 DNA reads TGTGCCAGCAGTAGATATCCGGGACTAGCGAACACCGGGGAGCTGTTTTTT. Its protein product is CASSRYPGLANTGELFF.

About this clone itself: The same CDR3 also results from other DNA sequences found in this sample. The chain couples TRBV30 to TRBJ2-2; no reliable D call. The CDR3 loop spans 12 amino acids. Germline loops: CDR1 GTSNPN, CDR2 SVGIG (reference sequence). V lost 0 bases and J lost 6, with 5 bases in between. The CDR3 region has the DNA TGTGCCTGGAGTGTAGGATCCGGGGAGCTGTTTTTT. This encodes CAWSVGSGELFF.

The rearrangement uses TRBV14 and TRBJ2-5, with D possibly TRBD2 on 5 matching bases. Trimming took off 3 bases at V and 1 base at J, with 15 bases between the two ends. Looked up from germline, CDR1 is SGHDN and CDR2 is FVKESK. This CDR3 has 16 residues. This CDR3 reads CASSHTLEAGQETQYF. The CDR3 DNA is TGTGCCAGCAGCCACACACTGGAGGCTGGCCAAGAGACCCAGTACTTC.

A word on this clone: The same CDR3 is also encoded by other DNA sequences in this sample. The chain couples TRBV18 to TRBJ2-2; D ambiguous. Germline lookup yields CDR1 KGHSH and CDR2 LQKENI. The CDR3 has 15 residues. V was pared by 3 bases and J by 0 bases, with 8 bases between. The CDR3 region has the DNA TGTGCCAGCTCACCCCGACTCCCGAACACCGGGGAGCTGTTTTTT. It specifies CASSPRLPNTGELFF.

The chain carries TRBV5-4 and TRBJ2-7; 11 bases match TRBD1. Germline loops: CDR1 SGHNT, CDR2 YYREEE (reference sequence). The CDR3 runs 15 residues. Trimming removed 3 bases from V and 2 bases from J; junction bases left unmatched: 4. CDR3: CASSSWTGGTYEQYF. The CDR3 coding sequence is TGTGCCAGCAGCTCCTGGACAGGGGGCACCTACGAGCAGTACTTC. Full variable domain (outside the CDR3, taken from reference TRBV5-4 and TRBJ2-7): ETGVTQSPTHLIKTRGQQVTLRCSSQSGHNTVSWYQQALGQGPQFIFQYYREEENGRGNFPPRFSGLQFPNYSSELNVNALELDDSALYLCASSSWTGGTYEQYFGPGTRLTVT.

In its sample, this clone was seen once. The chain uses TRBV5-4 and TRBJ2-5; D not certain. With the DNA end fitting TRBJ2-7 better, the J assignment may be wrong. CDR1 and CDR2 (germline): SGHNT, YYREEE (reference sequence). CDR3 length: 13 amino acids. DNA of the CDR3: TGTGCCAGCAGCTTGGTTCAGACCTACGAGCAGTACTTC. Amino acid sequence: CASSLVQTYEQYF.

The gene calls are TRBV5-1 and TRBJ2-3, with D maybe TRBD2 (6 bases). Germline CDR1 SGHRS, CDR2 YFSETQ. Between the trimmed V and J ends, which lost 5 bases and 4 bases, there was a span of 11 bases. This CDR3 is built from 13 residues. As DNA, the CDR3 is TGCGCCAGCAGGCCGGAGGGCGCAGATACGCAGTATTTT. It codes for CASRPEGADTQYF.

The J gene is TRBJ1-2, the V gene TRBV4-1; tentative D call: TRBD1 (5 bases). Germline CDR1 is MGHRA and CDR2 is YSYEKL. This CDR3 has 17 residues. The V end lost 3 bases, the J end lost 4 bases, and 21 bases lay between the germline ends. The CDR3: CASSHQGGPGLGYGYTF. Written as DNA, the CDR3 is TGCGCCAGCAGCCATCAGGGAGGTCCGGGCTTGGGCTATGGCTACACCTTC.

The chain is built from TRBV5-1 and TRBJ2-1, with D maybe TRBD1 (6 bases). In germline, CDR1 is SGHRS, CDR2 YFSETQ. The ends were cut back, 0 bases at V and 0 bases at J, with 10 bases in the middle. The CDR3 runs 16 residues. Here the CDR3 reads CASSLVGGVSYNEQFF. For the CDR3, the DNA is TGCGCCAGCAGCTTGGTAGGGGGTGTCTCCTACAATGAGCAGTTCTTC.